This T cell receptor beta chain derives from a study of cytomegalovirus exposure and HLA in healthy donors. In germline, CDR1 is MNHEY, CDR2 SVGAGI. The CDR3 has 15 residues. The ends were cut back, 0 bases at V and 5 bases at J, with 8 bases in the middle. A multiplex PCR was run with 60 Vbeta primers and 13 Jbeta primers. The table came from immunoSEQ multiplex PCR; TCRdb's copy has only in-frame clones and leaves some out. The sample shows around 170,000 clones, roughly 80% of them seen only once. This receptor was identified in a man aged 45-65 years in good health and CMV-seropositive. The sequenced sample was PBMCs. The chain couples TRBV6-5 to TRBJ1-6; D unresolved. In nucleotides, the CDR3 is TGTGCCAGCAGTTACTCGGGCCTCAATAATTCACCCCTCCACTTT. This translates into CASSYSGLNNSPLHF.